One sample yielded the 15 T cell receptor beta chains listed below, sequenced in a study of identical twins. TCRdb re-called the 5' RACE reads through MiXCR, storing one row per CDR3 protein. The top ten hold around 3.4% of the sample, which has 220,000 or so distinct CDR3 sequences, around 7% seen once. These data are also associated with another study on yellow fever vaccine responses in identical twins.

Source material: memory (CD45RO+) T cells sorted from blood. All receptors derive from a woman younger than 30 in good health.

The chain uses TRBV12-3 or TRBV12-4 and TRBJ2-2; perhaps TRBD2 as D (6 bases). V was shortened by 3 bases and J by 1 base, with 12 bases between the two germline ends. The length of the CDR3 is 16 residues. The CDR3, as DNA: TGTGCCAGCAGTTTGTCAGGGCGGGAGAACACCGGGGAGCTGTTTTTT. Amino acids: CASSLSGRENTGELFF.

This sequence joins TRBV6-1 and TRBJ2-2; unclear D gene. The CDR3 length is 14 residues. The germline V and J ends were trimmed by 4 bases and 3 bases, with 9 bases remaining between them. CDR1 is MNHNS and CDR2 is SASEGT in the germline V gene. CDR3 region: CASSGLHYTGELFF. The CDR3 DNA sequence: TGTGCCAGCAGTGGGTTACATTACACCGGGGAGCTGTTTTTT.

The V gene is TRBV20-1, the J gene TRBJ2-1; no firm D call. Germline CDR1 is DFQATT and CDR2 is SNEGSKA (reference sequence). The CDR3 sequence is 16 residues long. V lost 0 bases and J lost 2, with 14 bases in between. The CDR3 bases are TGCAGTGCTAGAGATTACACAGAAGGAGCCTACAATGAGCAGTTCTTC. Translation: CSARDYTEGAYNEQFF.

The CDR3 nucleotides read TGTGCCAGCAGCTTAGTCGGGACCCCTAGTACCGGGGAGCTGTTTTTT. Protein product: CASSLVGTPSTGELFF. The genes are TRBV7-8 and TRBJ2-2, with D tentatively TRBD1 or TRBD2 (5 bases each). This CDR3 is built from 16 residues. The germline CDR1 and CDR2 sequences are SGHVS and FQNEAQ. The V end was cut by 1 base, the J end by 5 bases, with 14 bases between.

The count of this clonotype is one. The chain employs TRBV7-9 and TRBJ2-5; 8 bases are shared with TRBD2. CDR3 length equals 14 residues. J lost 5 bases, V lost 5 bases, and 7 bases had no gene match. The germline V gene encodes CDR1 SEHNR and CDR2 FQNEAQ (reference sequence). The CDR3 loop reads CASSPGTRGETQYF. DNA of the CDR3: TGTGCCAGCAGCCCCGGGACTAGGGGTGAGACCCAGTACTTC.

The chain uses TRBV6-5 and TRBJ1-6; the D gene is possibly TRBD1 (6 bases). V lost 0 bases, J lost 4 bases, and 16 bases lay in between. From germline, CDR1 is MNHEY and CDR2 SVGAGI. The CDR3 consists of 18 residues. For the CDR3, the DNA is TGTGCCAGCAGTTACTCGATTGCCAGGAGGGGGTATAATTCACCCCTCCACTTT. It is translated as CASSYSIARRGYNSPLHF.

V gene TRBV18 combines with J gene TRBJ1-1; no clear D. CDR1 is KGHSH, CDR2 LQKENI, per germline. This CDR3 is 11 amino acids long. Trimming stripped 6 bases from V and 8 bases from J, with 10 bases between. In nucleotides, the CDR3 is TGTGCCAGCTCCCAACAGCAGGAAGCTTTCTTT. Amino acid sequence: CASSQQQEAFF.

This clonotype was detected only a few times. The rearrangement links TRBV20-1 to TRBJ2-7; 12 positions match TRBD2. Per the germline V gene, CDR1 is DFQATT and CDR2 is SNEGSKA (reference sequence). The CDR3 runs to 15 residues. The V segment lost 0 bases and the J segment 6 bases; nucleotides outside the gene matches: 6. This CDR3 reads CSARELAGGVGEQYF. In DNA, the CDR3 is TGCAGTGCTAGAGAGCTAGCGGGAGGGGTAGGCGAGCAGTACTTC.

This clonotype was counted ten times or more. This chain uses TRBV4-1 with TRBJ1-3; a weak D match, TRBD1 (5 bases). Germline CDR1 reads MGHRA; CDR2 reads YSYEKL. The CDR3 spans 15 residues. V gave up 1 base and J gave up 0 bases, with 7 bases separating them. CDR3 DNA sequence: TGCGCCAGCAGCCAAGGACAGTTCTCTGGAAACACCATATATTTT. This translates into CASSQGQFSGNTIYF.

This rearrangement joins TRBV5-6 to TRBJ2-7; 9 nucleotides line up with TRBD1. The CDR3 covers 15 residues. CDR1 and CDR2 (germline): SGHDT, YYEEEE. Trimming took 1 base from V and 2 from J; bases not matched to a gene: 4. Here the CDR3 DNA reads TGTGCCAGCAGCTTGCCCCGGGACAGGGCCTACGAGCAGTACGTC. It encodes CASSLPRDRAYEQYV.

This clonotype was seen at least ten times. The chain combines TRBV6-5 with TRBJ2-5; TRBD2 might be the D (5 bases). Trimming took off 10 bases at V and 2 bases at J, with 11 bases between the two ends. The CDR3 has 12 amino acids. Germline CDR1 reads MNHEY; CDR2 reads SVGAGI. CDR3 DNA sequence: TGTGCCACTACTACTAGACAAGAGACCCAGTACTTC. Translated, it gives CATTTRQETQYF.

This clonotype was seen many times. V is TRBV15 and J is TRBJ2-2; a weak D match, TRBD1 (5 bases). The CDR3 is 12 amino acids. Deletions cut 2 bases from V and 7 bases from J, with 5 bases between. The germline gives CDR1 LNHNV, CDR2 YYDKDF (reference sequence). The CDR3 sequence is CATSRRGGELFF. The CDR3 DNA reads TGTGCCACCAGCAGAAGGGGCGGGGAGCTGTTTTTT.

This clonotype was observed at least ten times. The V call is TRBV3-1, the J call TRBJ2-2, with a weak D call TRBD2 (5 bases). The CDR3 is made up of 16 amino acids. Germline CDR1 and CDR2: LGHDT and YNNKEL (reference sequence). Trimming shortened V by 0 bases and J by 0 bases, and 8 bases separated the two germline ends. The CDR3 DNA follows: TGTGCCAGCAGCCAAGAGCGACTATCGAACACCGGGGAGCTGTTTTTT. It yields the protein CASSQERLSNTGELFF.

This clonotype was counted many times. The gene calls are TRBV5-1 and TRBJ2-1, with D possibly matching TRBD1 (5 bases). The V gene's germline CDR1 is SGHRS and CDR2 YFSETQ. Trimming stripped 4 bases from V and 2 bases from J, with 13 bases between. The length of the CDR3 is 15 residues. This CDR3 is CASSGADRAYNEQFF. In DNA, the CDR3 is TGCGCCAGCAGCGGGGCTGACAGAGCCTACAATGAGCAGTTCTTC.

Ten or more counts support this clonotype. This sequence joins TRBV29-1 and TRBJ2-7; TRBD2 is a possible D gene (5 bases). The CDR3 runs 12 residues. Trimming pared 4 bases from V and 2 bases from J, leaving 9 bases between. Germline values: CDR1 SQVTM, CDR2 ANQGSEA. CDR3 in DNA: TGCAGCGTTGTGAGAGGGCCCTACGAGCAGTACTTC. Amino acid sequence: CSVVRGPYEQYF.